This is a list of T cell receptor beta chains from one sample in a study of Ad26.COV2.S vaccination and SARS-CoV-2 variants. Libraries were prepared by immunoSEQ multiplex PCR; TCRdb keeps only in-frame clonotypes and omits some of them. The data show around 340,000 clones, approximately 90% seen once. The source material was peripheral blood, sampled in a trial of Ad26.COV2.S vaccine versus placebo. These receptors came from a person aged 18-60 years who received the Ad26.COV2.S COVID-19 vaccine or a placebo. The CDR3 runs from the conserved cysteine through the conserved F or W. D genes are given only for firm matches. Only part of the rows carry a size: once, few, many, or a class if the clone is expanded.

j_call,v_call,d_call,clone_size,cdr3_aa,cdr3_nt
TRBJ1-1,TRBV3-1/TRBV3-2,NA,NA,CASSQQGRAVAFF,TGTGCCAGCAGCCAACAGGGCAGGGCGGTAGCTTTCTTT
TRBJ2-7,TRBV2,NA,NA,CASRSDSGTYEQYF,TGTGCCAGCAGGTCGGACAGCGGAACCTACGAGCAGTACTTC
TRBJ2-7,TRBV18,TRBD1,few,CASSPITGALYEQYF,TGTGCCAGCTCGCCCATCACAGGGGCCTTATACGAGCAGTACTTC
TRBJ1-1,TRBV5-1,NA,NA,CASSPSPSGTNTEAFF,TGCGCCAGCAGCCCGAGCCCCTCAGGGACCAACACTGAAGCTTTCTTT
TRBJ1-1,TRBV7-9,TRBD1,NA,CASTQKAGARDRGRRTEAFF,TGTGCCAGCACCCAAAAGGCGGGCGCCAGGGACAGGGGGCGAAGGACTGAAGCTTTCTTT
TRBJ1-2,TRBV19,NA,once,CASSVGQNFNYGYTF,TGTGCCAGTAGTGTCGGACAGAATTTTAACTATGGCTACACCTTC
TRBJ2-7,TRBV9,NA,NA,CASSTQPYEQYF,TGTGCCAGCAGCACACAGCCATACGAGCAGTACTTC
TRBJ1-2,TRBV6-5,NA,NA,CASWGARGYTF,TGTGCCAGCTGGGGGGCACGAGGCTACACCTTC
TRBJ1-1,TRBV9,TRBD1,NA,CASSAGTGDTEAFF,TGTGCCAGCAGCGCCGGGACAGGGGACACTGAAGCTTTCTTT
TRBJ1-1,TRBV7-9,NA,NA,CASRPTGYTEAFF,TGTGCCAGCAGACCAACAGGGTACACTGAAGCTTTCTTT
TRBJ2-6,TRBV30,NA,few,CAWTGANVLTF,TGTGCCTGGACTGGGGCCAACGTCCTGACTTTC
TRBJ2-3,TRBV5-4,TRBD1,NA,CASSFGGTGTDTQYF,TGTGCCAGCAGCTTCGGCGGGACAGGGACAGATACGCAGTATTTT
TRBJ1-5,TRBV2,NA,NA,CASSAGRNQPQHF,TGTGCCAGCAGTGCGGGGCGCAATCAGCCCCAGCATTTT
TRBJ2-6,TRBV28,NA,NA,CASNPRGTGANVLTF,TGTGCCAGCAACCCCAGGGGAACTGGGGCCAACGTCCTGACTTTC
TRBJ1-1,TRBV28,NA,NA,CASSLRQAKAFF,TGTGCCAGCAGTTTACGACAGGCGAAAGCTTTCTTT
TRBJ2-7,TRBV15,NA,NA,CATSRDRGGSGEQYF,TGTGCCACCAGCAGAGATCGTGGGGGTTCGGGAGAGCAGTACTTC
TRBJ1-6,TRBV6-5,NA,NA,CASSPSTGPLHF,TGTGCCAGCAGCCCCAGTACTGGACCCCTCCACTTT
TRBJ2-1,TRBV7-9,TRBD1,many,CASSLAAGTGVYNEQFF,TGTGCCAGCAGCTTAGCGGCCGGGACAGGGGTCTACAATGAGCAGTTCTTC
TRBJ1-6,TRBV9,TRBD1,NA,CASSVGTGGSYNSPLHF,TGTGCCAGCAGCGTCGGGACAGGGGGCTCCTATAATTCACCCCTCCACTTT
TRBJ2-7,TRBV6-6,NA,NA,CASSPYNSLGAKGYEQYF,TGTGCCAGCAGTCCTTACAACTCACTGGGAGCGAAAGGATACGAGCAGTACTTC
TRBJ2-2,TRBV9,NA,NA,CASSVGGRGGVGELFF,TGTGCCAGCAGCGTAGGTGGCAGGGGAGGGGTTGGGGAGCTGTTTTTT
TRBJ2-7,TRBV2,TRBD1,NA,CATSRLGQFEQYF,TGTGCCACCTCGAGGTTGGGACAGTTCGAGCAGTACTTC
TRBJ2-1,TRBV28,TRBD2,NA,CASSLLDGRANEQFF,TGTGCCAGCAGTTTATTAGACGGGAGGGCCAATGAGCAGTTCTTC
TRBJ2-1,TRBV27,NA,NA,CANPITTIEGENYNEQFF,TGTGCCAACCCTATCACTACGATTGAGGGGGAAAACTACAATGAGCAGTTCTTC
TRBJ1-2,TRBV18,TRBD1,NA,CASSPLGQATSNGYTF,TGTGCCAGCTCACCACTTGGACAGGCAACTTCTAACGGCTACACCTTC
TRBJ1-2,TRBV28,TRBD1,NA,CASSFDRGAGYTF,TGTGCCAGCAGTTTCGACAGGGGGGCCGGCTACACCTTC
TRBJ2-1,TRBV7-2,TRBD2,NA,CASSLYPGTTYNEQFF,TGTGCCAGCAGCTTATACCCCGGGACTACCTACAATGAGCAGTTCTTC
TRBJ2-2,TRBV7-3,NA,NA,CASSLRSRTGELFF,TGTGCCAGCAGCTTAAGGTCTCGGACCGGGGAGCTGTTTTTT
TRBJ2-7,TRBV4-3,TRBD2,NA,CASKRTSGGPYEQYF,TGCGCCAGCAAGCGGACTAGCGGGGGCCCCTACGAGCAGTACTTC
TRBJ1-2,TRBV24-1,NA,NA,CATSDGTSNYGYTF,TGTGCCACCAGTGATGGGACATCCAACTATGGCTACACCTTC
TRBJ2-1,TRBV7-2,NA,NA,CASSSGLDYNEQFF,TGTGCCAGCAGCTCCGGCCTGGATTACAATGAGCAGTTCTTC
TRBJ2-7,TRBV25-1,NA,NA,CASSEYEQYF,TGTGCCAGCAGCGAATACGAGCAGTACTTC
TRBJ2-7,TRBV7-2,NA,NA,CASSLSPNPYEQYF,TGTGCCAGCAGCTTGAGTCCAAACCCCTACGAGCAGTACTTC
TRBJ2-5,TRBV12-3/TRBV12-4,NA,NA,CASRGRETQYF,TGTGCCAGCAGGGGTCGAGAGACCCAGTACTTC
TRBJ1-5,TRBV7-6,NA,NA,CASSLVEDTGLGNQPQHF,TGTGCCAGCAGCTTAGTAGAGGATACAGGGTTGGGTAATCAGCCCCAGCATTTT
TRBJ2-7,TRBV5-4,TRBD1,NA,CASSLRAWPGLRGPTYEQYF,TGTGCCAGCAGCTTGAGGGCATGGCCCGGGCTCAGGGGGCCCACCTACGAGCAGTACTTC
TRBJ1-5,TRBV18,NA,NA,CASSRQGDQPQHF,TGTGCCAGCTCACGGCAGGGCGATCAGCCCCAGCATTTT
TRBJ2-7,TRBV30,TRBD1,NA,CAWVRTGDEQYF,TGTGCCTGGGTCCGAACAGGGGACGAGCAGTACTTC
TRBJ2-1,TRBV9,NA,once,CASSAGTRSYNEQFF,TGTGCCAGCAGCGCAGGGACCAGATCCTACAATGAGCAGTTCTTC
TRBJ2-7,TRBV15,TRBD1,NA,CATSGTGGSYEQYF,TGTGCCACCAGCGGGACAGGGGGCTCCTACGAGCAGTACTTC
TRBJ2-1,TRBV6-1,TRBD2,NA,CASTPGREPEQFF,TGTGCCAGCACCCCCGGGCGGGAGCCTGAGCAGTTCTTC
TRBJ2-7,TRBV11-2,NA,NA,CASSSTPGASEQYF,TGTGCCAGCAGCTCCACACCCGGTGCAAGTGAGCAGTACTTC
TRBJ2-1,TRBV10-3,NA,NA,CAIRTSVGEQFF,TGTGCCATCAGGACTAGTGTGGGTGAGCAGTTCTTC
TRBJ2-7,TRBV27,TRBD1,once,CASSLIGTGPYEQYF,TGTGCCAGCAGTTTAATCGGGACAGGACCCTACGAGCAGTACTTC
TRBJ2-1,TRBV19,TRBD1,NA,CASSSGTGIINEQFF,TGTGCCAGTAGTTCCGGGACAGGGATCATCAATGAGCAGTTCTTC